Included here is one T cell receptor beta chain sequence, with context. These data come from a study of blood T cell repertoires in COVID-19. Whole-study context: PBMCs, B-cell-depleted T cells, or T cells were the source of the cDNA or gDNA that made up the material.

Individuals aged about 18 to 90 years were recruited from about two dozen US areas. Only in-frame clones appear in the TCRdb table, and some are missing; sequencing was by immunoSEQ multiplex PCR. The repertoire holds about 190,000 clones, with around 88% as singletons. This TCR was sampled from a woman in her 30s who had recovered from COVID-19. Sequencing used PBMCs or T cells enriched from blood (not recorded which).

CDR3 sequence (DNA): TGTGCCAGCAGCAAGGGTGGAGGACAGTCCCTCCAAGAGACCCAGTACTTC. Translated: CASSKGGGQSLQETQYF. The chain carries TRBV21-1 and TRBJ2-5; the table calls TRBD1, which could not be checked here. TRBV21-1 counts as a pseudogene. The CDR3 sequence is 17 residues long.